A selection of T cell receptor beta chains follows, all from one sample in a study of neurological immune-mediated disorders. TCRdb re-derived calls from the 5' RACE reads in MiXCR, one entry per CDR3 protein. The sample has 45,000 to 65,000 distinct CDR3 sequences; approximately 4% are singletons. The source material was PBMCs. The receptors here all came from a man between 50 and 59 years old with multiple sclerosis. Both conserved end residues are part of each CDR3. D genes are given only for firm matches. Clone size is not always given. Where it is, it says once, few, many or a class for expanded clones.

.	TRBJ2-7	TRBV6-2/TRBV6-3	many	CASSYSTSYEQYF	TGTGCCAGCAGTTACTCGACTAGCTACGAGCAGTACTTC
TRBD2	TRBJ2-7	TRBV9	many	CASSEDGGITYEQYF	TGTGCCAGCAGCGAGGACGGGGGGATTACCTACGAGCAGTACTTC
TRBD2	TRBJ2-7	TRBV29-1	many	CSVVPRRRGGHEQYF	TGCAGCGTTGTCCCACGGAGGCGGGGGGGTCACGAGCAGTACTTC
.	TRBJ2-3	TRBV29-1	many	CSVVTSGGTQYF	TGCAGCGTTGTCACCTCTGGGGGTACGCAGTATTTT
.	TRBJ2-7	TRBV7-8	many	CASSPRTASYEQYF	TGTGCCAGCAGCCCAAGGACAGCATCCTACGAGCAGTACTTC
.	TRBJ2-1	TRBV30	many	CAWSVAQGGDNEQFF	TGTGCCTGGAGTGTCGCGCAGGGGGGGGACAATGAGCAGTTCTTC
.	TRBJ1-6	TRBV5-5	few	CASSLGQGNSPLHF	TGTGCCAGCAGCTTGGGACAAGGAAATTCACCCCTCCACTTT
.	TRBJ1-1	TRBV5-1	many	CASSFWGQVSNTEAFF	TGCGCCAGCAGCTTCTGGGGACAAGTCTCGAACACTGAAGCTTTCTTT
.	TRBJ1-2	TRBV6-5	many	CASKPPVAGYGYTF	TGTGCCAGCAAGCCCCCGGTAGCGGGGTATGGCTACACCTTC
TRBD1	TRBJ2-1	TRBV9	many	CASSVGAGTGNNEQFF	TGTGCCAGCAGCGTAGGGGCCGGGACAGGGAACAATGAGCAGTTCTTC
.	TRBJ1-2	TRBV6-1	many	CASTLTRIYGYTF	TGTGCCAGCACCCTGACAAGAATCTATGGCTACACCTTC
TRBD1	TRBJ2-1	TRBV7-3	many	CASSPDRAAEQFF	TGTGCCAGCAGCCCGGACAGGGCTGCTGAGCAGTTCTTC
TRBD2	TRBJ2-5	TRBV24-1	few	CATSDLHGVSGQETQYF	TGTGCCACCAGTGATTTGCACGGAGTTAGCGGGCAAGAGACCCAGTACTTC
TRBD2	TRBJ2-4	TRBV4-1	many	CASSHLLEGLAPLRAKNIQYF	TGCGCCAGCAGCCATCTCCTCGAGGGACTAGCGCCCCTGCGAGCCAAAAACATTCAGTACTTC
.	TRBJ2-7	TRBV5-1	many	CASSLQTEPLVEQYF	TGCGCCAGCAGCCTGCAGACGGAGCCCTTGGTCGAGCAGTACTTC
.	TRBJ2-7	TRBV19	.	CASSASGATYEQYF	TGTGCCAGTAGTGCGTCAGGCGCCACCTACGAGCAGTACTTC
.	TRBJ2-2	TRBV7-2	many	CASSSGAAGELFF	TGTGCCAGCAGCTCAGGAGCTGCCGGGGAGCTGTTTTTT
.	TRBJ2-5	TRBV7-3	many	CASSPRNQETQYF	TGTGCCAGCAGCCCTCGAAATCAAGAGACCCAGTACTTC
TRBD1	TRBJ1-2	TRBV6-6	many	CASSYQRDRGDYGYTF	TGTGCCAGCAGTTACCAAAGGGACAGGGGGGACTATGGCTACACCTTC
.	TRBJ1-1	TRBV27	.	CASSPRPANTEAFF	TGTGCCAGCAGTCCCAGGCCCGCGAACACTGAAGCTTTCTTT
.	TRBJ2-1	TRBV5-1	many	CASSLANNHNEQFF	TGCGCCAGCAGCTTGGCCAACAACCACAATGAGCAGTTCTTC
.	TRBJ2-3	TRBV12-3/TRBV12-4	many	CASSPRTDTQYF	TGTGCCAGCAGTCCCCGCACAGATACGCAGTATTTT
TRBD1	TRBJ1-1	TRBV5-1	many	CASNSLVGTGLNTEAFF	TGCGCCAGCAATAGCTTAGTCGGGACAGGGTTGAACACTGAAGCTTTCTTT
.	TRBJ1-5	TRBV3-1	many	CASSQAGNSNQPQHF	TGTGCCAGCAGCCAAGCGGGAAATAGCAATCAGCCCCAGCATTTT
TRBD2	TRBJ2-1	TRBV9	many	CASSGTSGGYNEQFF	TGTGCCAGCAGCGGGACTAGCGGGGGTTACAATGAGCAGTTCTTC
.	TRBJ2-3	TRBV29-1	many	CSVGGGTAAKSATDTQYF	TGCAGCGTTGGCGGGGGGACAGCAGCCAAATCCGCCACAGATACGCAGTATTTT
.	TRBJ1-5	TRBV20-1	many	CSALLGVTGNQPQHF	TGCAGTGCTCTCTTAGGGGTTACGGGCAATCAGCCCCAGCATTTT
TRBD1	TRBJ2-2	TRBV27	many	CASSLLTGSPGELFF	TGTGCCAGCAGTTTATTGACAGGGTCCCCCGGGGAGCTGTTTTTT
.	TRBJ1-1	TRBV6-1	.	CASPTPGIFEAFF	TGTGCCAGTCCCACCCCTGGGATTTTTGAAGCTTTCTTT